Shown below are 23 T cell receptor beta chains from a single sample sequenced in a study of T cell repertoires in ileal Crohn's disease. The protocol was immunoSEQ multiplex PCR, while the TCRdb copy is restricted to in-frame clones and leaves out a portion. The profile shows some 14,000 clones, about three quarters of them singletons. The time point here: neoterminal ileum biopsy at postoperative endoscopy, about 6 months after surgery. Sequenced material: ileal tissue. The receptors shown here come from an adult with Crohn's disease.

The chain couples TRBV4-3 to TRBJ1-2; D is unresolved. This CDR3 has 15 amino acids. CDR1 and CDR2 from the germline V gene are LGHNA and YSLEER. The V gene lost 0 bases and the J gene lost 5 bases, with 13 bases spanning the gap. CDR3: CASSQDAGNRYGYTF. The DNA for the CDR3 is TGCGCCAGCAGCCAAGACGCGGGAAATCGTTATGGCTACACCTTC.

The genes are TRBV6-1 and TRBJ1-2; the D is unclear. The CDR3 totals 12 residues. CDR1 is MNHNS and CDR2 is SASEGT in the germline V gene. The germline V and J ends were trimmed by 7 bases and 2 bases, with 8 bases remaining between them. CDR3 DNA sequence: TGTGCCAGCACTCGGGCCAACTATGGCTACACCTTC. Its protein is CASTRANYGYTF.

This clone was counted a single time. V and J are TRBV6-1 and TRBJ2-7, with TRBD1 as a possible D gene (6 bases). CDR1 MNHNS and CDR2 SASEGT come from the germline V gene. V was shortened by 3 bases and J by 3 bases, with 12 bases between the two germline ends. There are 14 residues in the CDR3. The CDR3 DNA reads as TGTGCCAGCAGTGACAGGGGTAATTTCTACGAGCAGTACTTC. Translating it yields CASSDRGNFYEQYF.

In this sample, this clone turned up once. This chain uses TRBV11-2 with TRBJ2-7; 10 bases are shared with TRBD1. Germline V gene lookup returns CDR1 SGHAT and CDR2 FQNNGV. The CDR3 is 13 residues long. V lost 5 bases to trimming and J lost 6 bases; unmatched junction nucleotides: 4. The CDR3 DNA follows: TGTGCCAGCAGCCGGGGGACAGGGGTCGAGCAGTACTTC. Protein product: CASSRGTGVEQYF.

The gene calls are TRBV7-2 and TRBJ2-1; tentatively, D is TRBD2 (7 bases). The CDR3 is made up of 15 amino acids. With 4 bases removed from V and 4 bases from J, the gap between germline ends came to 14 bases. Germline V gene lookup returns CDR1 SGHTA and CDR2 FQGNSA. The CDR3 reads CASSSGGSYYNEQFF. Written as DNA, the CDR3 is TGTGCCAGCAGCTCGGGGGGCTCTTATTACAATGAGCAGTTCTTC.

This clone was observed a few times. The chain joins TRBV11-3 to TRBJ2-7; a weak D match, TRBD2 (6 bases). Germline CDR1 is SGHNT and CDR2 is YENEEA. Trimming cost V 9 bases and J 3 bases, with 30 bases left between them. There are 18 residues in the CDR3. CDR3 amino acids: CASTPSREPPYHYYEQYF. The CDR3 nucleotides read TGTGCCAGTACGCCGAGCCGGGAGCCCCCCTACCACTACTACGAGCAGTACTTC. The whole variable domain, filled in from reference TRBV11-3 and TRBJ2-7, reads EAGVVQSPRYKIIEKKQPVAFWCNPISGHNTLYWYLQNLGQGPELLIRYENEEAVDDSQLPKDRFSAERLKGVDSTLKIQPAELGDSAVYLCASTPSREPPYHYYEQYFGPGTRLTVT.

The chain joins TRBV7-2 to TRBJ1-5; 7 bases are a match to TRBD1. The junction had 9 bases not matched to a gene; V was cut back by 5 bases and J by 5 bases. Germline CDR1 SGHTA, CDR2 FQGNSA. CDR3 size: 15 residues. The CDR3 sequence is CASSPKTGSHQPQHF. DNA for the CDR3: TGTGCCAGCAGCCCAAAGACAGGGTCGCATCAGCCCCAGCATTTT. Variable domain in full (rest from reference TRBV7-2 and TRBJ1-5): GAGVSQSPSNKVTEKGKDVELRCDPISGHTALYWYRQSLGQGLEFLIYFQGNSAPDKSGLPSDRFSAERTGGSVSTLTIQRTQQEDSAVYLCASSPKTGSHQPQHFGDGTRLSIL.

There are a few counts of this clone. J is TRBJ2-7 and V is TRBV4-3; possibly TRBD2 for D (5 bases). Trimming pared 3 bases from V and 2 bases from J, leaving 17 bases between. Germline V lookup: CDR1 LGHNA, CDR2 YSLEER. The CDR3 runs 16 residues. The CDR3, as DNA: TGCGCCAGCAGCCAGGCCCTCGGACTGGAAACCTACGAGCAGTACTTC. Its translation: CASSQALGLETYEQYF.

The chain is built from TRBV7-9 and TRBJ1-2; D might be TRBD1 (5 bases). Germline-derived CDR1 and CDR2 are SEHNR and FQNEAQ (reference sequence). This CDR3 comprises 18 residues. V was trimmed by 0 bases and J by 4 bases, leaving 21 bases between them. CDR3 residues: CASSLASVHGTRPYGYTF. The CDR3 DNA follows: TGTGCCAGCAGCTTAGCTAGTGTCCACGGGACTAGACCCTATGGCTACACCTTC. The full variable domain, in which reference TRBV7-9 and TRBJ1-2 provide the parts outside the CDR3, is DTGVSQNPRHKITKRGQNVTFRCDPISEHNRLYWYRQTLGQGPEFLTYFQNEAQLEKSRLLSDRFSAERPKGSFSTLEIQRTEQGDSAMYLCASSLASVHGTRPYGYTFGSGTRLTVV.

This clone showed up just a few times. This chain joins TRBV7-2 and TRBJ2-2, with a tentative D call TRBD1 (5 bases). The CDR3 contains 13 residues. V dropped 6 bases and J dropped 4 bases, with 9 bases sitting between them. Germline CDR1 and CDR2: SGHTA and FQGNSA. CDR3 coding DNA: TGTGCCAGCAGTAAGGGGCTCACCGGGGAGCTGTTTTTT. The encoded protein is CASSKGLTGELFF.

The rearrangement links TRBV4-1 to TRBJ2-5; D perhaps matches TRBD2 (6 bases). V lost 3 bases to trimming and J lost 3 bases, with 14 bases between them. Germline loops: CDR1 MGHRA, CDR2 YSYEKL. This CDR3 comprises 15 residues. CDR3: CASSHEVGGKETQYF. The CDR3 DNA reads TGCGCCAGCAGCCACGAAGTAGGCGGGAAAGAGACCCAGTACTTC.

Judged by abundance, this clone is large. J is TRBJ1-6 and V is TRBV4-1, with a tentative D call TRBD1 (5 bases). The V end lost 0 bases, the J end lost 10 bases, and 13 bases lay between the germline ends. CDR1 is MGHRA and CDR2 is YSYEKL in the germline V gene. This CDR3 is built from 15 residues. The CDR3 DNA reads as TGCGCCAGCAGCCAAGATGGGGGACTCCGGTCACCCCTCCACTTT. It is translated as CASSQDGGLRSPLHF.

The chain recombines TRBV11-3 with TRBJ2-3; D unclear. This CDR3 spans 14 amino acids. Deletions cut 4 bases from V and 2 bases from J, with 10 bases between. The germline V gene has CDR1 SGHNT and CDR2 YENEEA. This CDR3 reads CASSSGDPTDTQYF. In nucleotides, the CDR3 is TGTGCCAGCAGCTCTGGCGACCCCACAGATACGCAGTATTTT. The full variable domain, completed using reference TRBV11-3 and TRBJ2-3, is EAGVVQSPRYKIIEKKQPVAFWCNPISGHNTLYWYLQNLGQGPELLIRYENEEAVDDSQLPKDRFSAERLKGVDSTLKIQPAELGDSAVYLCASSSGDPTDTQYFGPGTRLTVL.

The rearrangement uses TRBV7-9 and TRBJ2-1; TRBD1 agrees at 7 bases. The germline V gene has CDR1 SEHNR and CDR2 FQNEAQ (reference sequence). The ends lost 5 bases at V and 5 bases at J; junction bases unmatched: 6. This CDR3 is 14 amino acids long. The CDR3 sequence: CASSLRQGNNEQFF. CDR3 bases: TGTGCCAGCAGCCTCCGACAGGGAAACAATGAGCAGTTCTTC. The variable domain in full, with the rest retrieved from reference TRBV7-9 and TRBJ2-1, is DTGVSQNPRHKITKRGQNVTFRCDPISEHNRLYWYRQTLGQGPEFLTYFQNEAQLEKSRLLSDRFSAERPKGSFSTLEIQRTEQGDSAMYLCASSLRQGNNEQFFGPGTRLTVL.

This chain connects TRBV28 to TRBJ2-3, with 8 nucleotides matching TRBD1. With 5 bases clipped from V and 5 bases from J, the junction kept 6 bases outside the gene matches. The germline V gene has CDR1 MDHEN and CDR2 SYDVKM. The CDR3 length is 14 residues. In DNA form, the CDR3 reads TGTGCCAGCAGTCGGACAGGGTGGGGAGATACGCAGTATTTT. Protein product: CASSRTGWGDTQYF.

This clone came up once. The rearrangement links TRBV6-1 to TRBJ2-4, with D uncertain. The CDR3 sequence is 12 residues long. The V and J ends lost 3 bases and 8 bases respectively, with 8 bases between them. Germline CDR1 and CDR2: MNHNS and SASEGT. The CDR3 loop is CASSDIGHIQYF. The CDR3, as DNA: TGTGCCAGCAGTGATATAGGTCACATTCAGTACTTC.

This chain uses TRBV2 with TRBJ1-2; no reliable D call. Trimming removed 2 bases from V and 4 bases from J, with 11 bases in between. Germline lookup yields CDR1 SNHLY and CDR2 FYNNEI. The CDR3 consists of 14 residues. CDR3 nucleotides: TGTGCCAGCAGTGAACCGGGGTTGGCCTATGGCTACACCTTC. Amino acids: CASSEPGLAYGYTF. The entire variable domain, with the rest obtained from reference TRBV2 and TRBJ1-2, is as follows: EPEVTQTPSHQVTQMGQEVILRCVPISNHLYFYWYRQILGQKVEFLVSFYNNEISEKSEIFDDQFSVERPDGSNFTLKIRSTKLEDSAMYFCASSEPGLAYGYTFGSGTRLTVV.

The table lists this clone with a count of one. The rearrangement uses TRBV6-5 and TRBJ1-5, with a possible D match to TRBD1 (5 bases). Deletions cut 0 bases from V and 2 bases from J, with 5 bases between. The CDR3 length is 14 residues. Per the germline V gene, CDR1 is MNHEY and CDR2 is SVGAGI. Here the CDR3 DNA reads TGTGCCAGCAGTTACTCAGGGGGCAATCAGCCCCAGCATTTT. It specifies CASSYSGGNQPQHF.

The rearrangement uses TRBV28 and TRBJ1-1; D is uncertain. The CDR3 runs 11 residues. Trimming cost V 5 bases and J 0 bases, with 1 base left between them. CDR1 is MDHEN, CDR2 SYDVKM, per germline. CDR3 loop: CASSMNTEAFF. CDR3 in DNA: TGTGCCAGCAGTATGAACACTGAAGCTTTCTTT.

The chain carries TRBV7-2 and TRBJ1-6; D is possibly TRBD1 (6 bases). The CDR3 covers 14 residues. Germline loops: CDR1 SGHTA, CDR2 FQGNSA. V was shortened by 1 base and J by 7 bases, with 8 bases between the two germline ends. CDR3 sequence: CASSLGTVNSPLHF. The CDR3 nucleotides are TGTGCCAGCAGCTTAGGGACAGTCAATTCACCCCTCCACTTT.

A few counts support this clone. V is TRBV11-2 and J is TRBJ2-7, with TRBD2 as a possible D gene (5 bases). The CDR3 contains 13 residues. Trimming shortened V by 3 bases and J by 5 bases, and 11 bases separated the two germline ends. Germline CDR1 and CDR2: SGHAT and FQNNGV. This CDR3 is CASSFTGENEQYF. The CDR3 DNA sequence: TGTGCCAGCAGCTTTACCGGGGAGAACGAGCAGTACTTC.

This chain connects TRBV2 to TRBJ2-3; D is unclear. Germline CDR1 and CDR2: SNHLY and FYNNEI. V was shortened by 7 bases and J by 1 base, with 9 bases between the two germline ends. There are 13 residues in the CDR3. The CDR3 is CASTVTRTDTQYF. The CDR3 bases are TGTGCCAGCACCGTTACCCGCACAGATACGCAGTATTTT.

This clone was observed once. The rearrangement uses TRBV29-1 and TRBJ2-1, with a tentative D call TRBD1 (5 bases). The germline CDR1 and CDR2 sequences are SQVTM and ANQGSEA. The V and J ends lost 3 bases and 1 base respectively, with 13 bases between them. The CDR3 has 15 residues. The CDR3 here is CSVDPSAGSYNEQFF. CDR3 in DNA: TGCAGCGTTGATCCTTCGGCAGGGTCCTACAATGAGCAGTTCTTC.